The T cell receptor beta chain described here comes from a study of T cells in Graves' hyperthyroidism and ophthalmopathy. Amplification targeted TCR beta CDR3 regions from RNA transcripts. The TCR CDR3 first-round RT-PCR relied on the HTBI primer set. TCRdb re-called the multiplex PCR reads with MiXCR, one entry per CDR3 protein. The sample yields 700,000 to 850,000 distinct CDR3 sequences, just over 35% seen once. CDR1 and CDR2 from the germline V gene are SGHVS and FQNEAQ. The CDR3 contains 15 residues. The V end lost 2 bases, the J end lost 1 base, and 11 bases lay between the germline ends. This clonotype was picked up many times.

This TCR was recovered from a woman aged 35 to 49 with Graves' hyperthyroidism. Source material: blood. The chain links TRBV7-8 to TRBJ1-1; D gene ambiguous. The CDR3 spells CASSLQRWENTEAFF. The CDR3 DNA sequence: TGTGCCAGCAGCTTACAGCGGTGGGAGAACACTGAAGCTTTCTTT. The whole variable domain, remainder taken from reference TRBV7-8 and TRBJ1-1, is GAGVSQSPRYKVAKRGQDVALRCDPISGHVSLFWYQQALGQGPEFLTYFQNEAQLDKSGLPSDRFFAERPEGSVSTLKIQRTQQEDSAVYLCASSLQRWENTEAFFGQGTRLTVV.